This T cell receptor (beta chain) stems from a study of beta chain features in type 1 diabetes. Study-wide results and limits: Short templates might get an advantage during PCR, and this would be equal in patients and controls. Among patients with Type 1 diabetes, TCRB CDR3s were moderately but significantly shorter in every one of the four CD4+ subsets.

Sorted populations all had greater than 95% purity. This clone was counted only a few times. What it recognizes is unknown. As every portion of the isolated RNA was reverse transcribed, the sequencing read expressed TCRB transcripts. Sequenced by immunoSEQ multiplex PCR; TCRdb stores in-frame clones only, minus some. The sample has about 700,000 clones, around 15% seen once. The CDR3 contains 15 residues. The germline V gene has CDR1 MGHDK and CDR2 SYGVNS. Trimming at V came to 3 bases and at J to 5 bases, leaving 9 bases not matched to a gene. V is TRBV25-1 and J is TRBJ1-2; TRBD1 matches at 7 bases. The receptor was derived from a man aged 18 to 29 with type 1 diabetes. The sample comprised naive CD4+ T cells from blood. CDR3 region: CASSDNTGVVYGYTF. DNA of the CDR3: TGTGCCAGCAGTGACAATACAGGGGTAGTTTATGGCTACACCTTC.